These 8 T cell receptor beta chains share one sample of origin, sequenced in a study of cytomegalovirus exposure and HLA in healthy donors. PCR employed 60 Vbeta and 13 Jbeta primers. Clones were sequenced by immunoSEQ multiplex PCR, and TCRdb holds only the in-frame ones, with some missing. The table lists approximately 96,000 clones, under 80% of them singletons. The sequenced sample consisted of PBMCs. The receptors derive from a male donor in good health and CMV-seronegative.

This clone was seen only once. The chain uses TRBV28 and TRBJ2-1, with 9 nucleotides matching TRBD2. Trimming removed 8 bases from V and 6 bases from J; junction bases left unmatched: 8. Germline CDR1 MDHEN, CDR2 SYDVKM. There are 14 residues in the CDR3. The CDR3 DNA reads as TGTGCCAGCTCTAGACTAGCGGTTATCAATGAGCAGTTCTTC. Protein product: CASSRLAVINEQFF.

The rearrangement links TRBV28 to TRBJ1-2; perhaps TRBD1 as D (5 bases). Per germline, CDR1 MDHEN and CDR2 SYDVKM. The germline V and J ends were trimmed by 6 bases and 4 bases, with 15 bases remaining between them. The CDR3 sequence is 14 residues long. The CDR3: CASRPGQPSYGYTF. The CDR3 bases are TGTGCCAGCAGACCCGGACAACCCAGCTATGGCTACACCTTC.

The chain uses TRBV9 and TRBJ1-1; the D is unclear. The V and J ends lost 0 bases and 1 base respectively, with 4 bases between them. The germline V gene has CDR1 SGDLS and CDR2 YYNGEE. The CDR3 has 13 amino acids. The CDR3 here is CASSVVWNTEAFF. CDR3 nucleotide sequence: TGTGCCAGCAGCGTAGTCTGGAACACTGAAGCTTTCTTT.

This clone was picked up one time. V and J are TRBV25-1 and TRBJ2-7; TRBD1 matches 7 bases. Looked up from germline, CDR1 is MGHDK and CDR2 is SYGVNS. Losses at the gene ends were 8 bases for V and 0 bases for J; bases not matched to a gene: 4. The CDR3 extends over 13 amino acids. The CDR3 loop is CASRDSGSYEQYF. CDR3 nucleotide sequence: TGTGCCAGCCGGGACAGTGGCTCCTACGAGCAGTACTTC.

The chain links TRBV6-6 to TRBJ2-7; TRBD2 matches at 8 bases. The CDR3 length is 14 residues. Germline V CDR1 and CDR2: MNHNY, SVGAGI (reference sequence). The V and J ends lost 6 bases and 3 bases, in that order; junction bases with no gene match: 7. CDR3 region: CASRKSGSVYEQYF. The CDR3 region has the DNA TGTGCCAGCAGAAAAAGCGGGAGCGTCTACGAGCAGTACTTC.

A note on this clone: Other nucleotide sequences in the sample specify the same CDR3. The rearrangement joins TRBV28 to TRBJ1-2; 9 nucleotides line up with TRBD1. The germline V gene encodes CDR1 MDHEN and CDR2 SYDVKM. Trimming removed 6 bases from V and 2 bases from J; junction bases left unmatched: 4. This CDR3 spans 14 amino acids. Here the CDR3 DNA reads TGTGCCAGCAGCCTCGGACAGGGGAACTATGGCTACACCTTC. Translation: CASSLGQGNYGYTF.

CDR3 sequence: CASTPSGSVQETQYF. The CDR3 nucleotides read TGCGCCAGCACACCTAGCGGGAGTGTCCAAGAGACCCAGTACTTC. The J gene is TRBJ2-5, the V gene TRBV4-1; 10 nucleotides align to TRBD2. J lost 1 base, V lost 7 bases, and 6 bases had no gene match. This CDR3 contains 15 residues. CDR1 and CDR2 (germline): MGHRA, YSYEKL.

The J gene is TRBJ1-3, the V gene TRBV2, with 7 nucleotides matching TRBD1. The germline CDR1 and CDR2 sequences are SNHLY and FYNNEI. The CDR3 has 17 residues. Germline trimming cut 5 bases from V and 0 bases from J; bases unmatched to any gene: 10. CDR3 loop: CASSIPRSGGSGNTIYF. The CDR3 DNA reads TGTGCCAGCAGTATCCCTAGGTCAGGGGGCTCTGGAAACACCATATATTTT.